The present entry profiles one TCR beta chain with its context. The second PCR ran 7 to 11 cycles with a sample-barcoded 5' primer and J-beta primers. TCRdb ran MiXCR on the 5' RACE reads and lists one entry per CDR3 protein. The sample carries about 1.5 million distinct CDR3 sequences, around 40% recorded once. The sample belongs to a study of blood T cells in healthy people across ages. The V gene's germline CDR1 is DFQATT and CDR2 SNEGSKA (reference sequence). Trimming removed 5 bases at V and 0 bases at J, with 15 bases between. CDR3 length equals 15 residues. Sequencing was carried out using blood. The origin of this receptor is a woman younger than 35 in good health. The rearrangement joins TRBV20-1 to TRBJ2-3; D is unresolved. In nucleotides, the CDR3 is TGCAGTGCTCCCAAACCCGGTTCTAGCACAGATACGCAGTATTTT. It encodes CSAPKPGSSTDTQYF.